The entry below describes one T cell receptor (beta chain). As yet, its antigen is unknown. 13 Jbeta primers and 60 Vbeta primers were used for the PCR. Sequenced by immunoSEQ multiplex PCR; TCRdb stores in-frame clones only, minus some. The repertoire holds about 190,000 clones, with around 83% as singletons. This sample was included in a study of cytomegalovirus exposure and HLA in healthy donors. Study-wide results and caveats: Per a later analysis, 18,000 or so TCR beta sequences showed association with HLA alleles at 0.05 false discovery rate.

J was trimmed by 10 bases and V by 6 bases; bases with no gene match: 15. The germline CDR1 and CDR2 sequences are MNHEY and SVGAGI. CDR3 length: 15 residues. The gene calls are TRBV6-5 and TRBJ2-1; 7 nucleotides match TRBD2. This receptor was obtained from a man over 45 in good health and CMV-seronegative. Sequencing was performed on PBMCs. The CDR3 sequence is CASSRDLPIGGEQFF. The CDR3 DNA follows: TGTGCCAGCAGCCGGGACTTACCCATCGGGGGGGAGCAGTTCTTC.